The 6 T cell receptor beta chains below all came from one sample that was sequenced in a study of neoadjuvant anti-PD-1 for oral cavity cancer. Profiled with immunoSEQ multiplex PCR; TCRdb holds only in-frame clones, not every one. Altogether around 70,000 clones are present, around 84% being singletons, with the ten largest covering less than 4%. Regarding time point: after neoadjuvant nivolumab, at surgical resection. The input for sequencing was PBMCs, taken after nivolumab (anti-PD-1) treatment. The receptors shown here come from a person aged 35 to 85 with oral cavity squamous cell carcinoma.

V gene TRBV9 combines with J gene TRBJ2-1, with D hard to call. V gave up 0 bases and J gave up 4 bases, with 11 bases separating them. The germline gives CDR1 SGDLS, CDR2 YYNGEE. The CDR3 has 15 amino acids. CDR3 nucleotide sequence: TGTGCCAGCAGCGTAGAAAGGGCCGGATACAATGAGCAGTTCTTC. Residues: CASSVERAGYNEQFF.

This sequence joins TRBV28 and TRBJ1-5; TRBD1 agrees at 7 bases. Trimming cost V 4 bases and J 2 bases; bases outside gene matches: 8. Per the germline V gene, CDR1 is MDHEN and CDR2 is SYDVKM. This CDR3 comprises 16 residues. DNA of the CDR3: TGTGCCAGCAGTTCATCCCAGGGGGTAGGCAATCAGCCCCAGCATTTT. Translating gives CASSSSQGVGNQPQHF.

The chain links TRBV19 to TRBJ2-3, with D possibly being TRBD2 (7 bases). Germline CDR1 is LNHDA and CDR2 is SQIVND (reference sequence). V was shortened by 3 bases and J by 5 bases, with 12 bases between the two germline ends. The length of the CDR3 is 14 residues. The CDR3 is CASSIGGHVDTQYF. The CDR3 coding sequence is TGTGCCAGTAGTATCGGGGGGCATGTAGATACGCAGTATTTT.

The rearrangement links TRBV10-1 to TRBJ2-1; 7 bases align to TRBD2. CDR3 length equals 16 residues. J was trimmed by 1 base and V by 0 bases; bases with no gene match: 3. CDR1 and CDR2 from the germline V gene are WNHNN and SYGVQD (reference sequence). CDR3 amino acids: CASSESSGASYNEQFF. DNA of the CDR3: TGCGCCAGCAGTGAGTCAAGCGGGGCTTCCTACAATGAGCAGTTCTTC.

This rearrangement joins TRBV6-6 to TRBJ1-1; 7 positions match TRBD1. CDR3 length equals 13 residues. The trim removed 3 bases at V and 6 bases at J, leaving 4 bases unmatched. In germline, CDR1 is MNHNY, CDR2 SVGAGI (reference sequence). This CDR3 reads CASSYGGTAEAFF. The CDR3, as DNA: TGTGCCAGCAGTTATGGTGGGACAGCTGAAGCTTTCTTT.

The gene calls are TRBV5-4 and TRBJ2-7; TRBD1 is a possible D gene (6 bases). CDR1 and CDR2 (germline): SGHNT, YYREEE (reference sequence). This CDR3 has 15 amino acids. V lost 0 bases and J 9 bases, leaving 19 bases between the germline ends. Here the CDR3 reads CASSLGQALPSGQYF. CDR3 bases: TGTGCCAGCAGCTTGGGACAGGCTCTCCCCTCGGGGCAGTACTTC.